A selection of T cell receptor beta chains follows, all from one sample in a study of shared clonotypes between healthy human individuals. The protocol was immunoSEQ multiplex PCR, while the TCRdb copy is restricted to in-frame clones and leaves out a portion. The table records 700,000 to 950,000 clones, 95% to 97% of them present only once. Sequenced material: naive CD8+ T cells sorted from blood. Source of these receptors: a man aged 25-45 years in good health. Each CDR3 is given with its conserved first and last residue. D genes are given only for firm matches. Not every row has a clone size; where given, it reads once, few, many or a size class.

v_gene	j_gene	d_gene	abundance	CDR3nt	CDR3aa
TRBV11-3	TRBJ2-5	TRBD2	-	TGTGCCAGCACCTTAGCGGGAGCCCAAGAGACCCAGTACTTC	CASTLAGAQETQYF
TRBV2	TRBJ1-2	-	-	TGTGCCAGCAAAGGACGGATCTATGGCCACACCTTC	CASKGRIYGHTF
TRBV7-9	TRBJ1-2	-	-	TGTGCCAGCAGCTCCGGGGGATGGGGGGCTGGCTACACCTTC	CASSSGGWGAGYTF
TRBV7-6	TRBJ2-7	-	-	TGTGCCAGCAGCTCATCCCCAGGGGCGCACGAGCAGTACTTC	CASSSSPGAHEQYF
TRBV11-3	TRBJ2-1	TRBD1	-	TGTGCCAGCAGCCCCCACGGACAGGGGAACGGCTACAATGAGCAGTTCTTC	CASSPHGQGNGYNEQFF
TRBV7-6	TRBJ2-2	TRBD1	-	TGTGCCAGCAGCTCACTCCAGGGGGCTTCAGGCACCGGGGAGCTGTTTTTT	CASSSLQGASGTGELFF
TRBV7-9	TRBJ2-4	-	-	TGTGCCAGCAGCTCCCCGGGGTGGGGAGGAGGTAACATTCAGTACTTC	CASSSPGWGGGNIQYF
TRBV27	TRBJ2-5	-	-	TGTGCCAGCAGCAATGGAGGGCCCTCGGGCGCCCAGTACTTC	CASSNGGPSGAQYF
TRBV5-1	TRBJ2-4	TRBD2	-	TGCGCCAGCAGTCCGGGACTAGACCCTTCGCTCGGGAAAAACATTCAGTACTTC	CASSPGLDPSLGKNIQYF
TRBV4-1	TRBJ2-1	-	-	TGCGCCAGCAGCCAAGATGGAGCACGTGTGAAGGAGCAGTTCTTC	CASSQDGARVKEQFF
TRBV7-6	TRBJ2-7	TRBD1	-	TGTGCCAGCAGCGTCGCGGACAGGGCAAACTACGAGCAGTACTTC	CASSVADRANYEQYF
TRBV27	TRBJ2-7	TRBD2	-	TGTGCCAGCAGTTTAAGGCGGGGACTAACCTACGAGCAGTACTTC	CASSLRRGLTYEQYF
TRBV14	TRBJ1-2	TRBD1	-	TGTGCCAGCAGAGCCACAGGGGAGGATGGCTACACCTTC	CASRATGEDGYTF
TRBV28	TRBJ2-5	-	once	TGTGCCAGCAGTTCACCTACTACGGTAGGGCAAGAGACCCAGTACTTC	CASSSPTTVGQETQYF
TRBV28	TRBJ1-2	TRBD1	-	TGTGCCAGCAGTCCGGGGACAGGGGGGACACTCGGCTATGGCTACACCTTC	CASSPGTGGTLGYGYTF
TRBV11-2	TRBJ2-7	-	-	TGTGCCAGCAGGCCGCCAGCAAGTTTCTACGAGCAGTACTTC	CASRPPASFYEQYF
TRBV5-1	TRBJ2-1	-	-	TGCGCCAGCAGCCCCTGGGAGCCGGACAATGAGCAGTTCTTC	CASSPWEPDNEQFF
TRBV29-1	TRBJ2-7	-	-	TGCAGTGTTACAAAGGGTGGCGAGCAGTACTTC	CSVTKGGEQYF
TRBV30	TRBJ1-4	-	-	TGTGCCTGGAGCGAAGGGGATTTGACAACTGAAAAACTGTTTTTT	CAWSEGDLTTEKLFF
TRBV27	TRBJ1-5	-	once	TGTGCCAGCAGGCAATGGACAGTTGGGAGCAATCAGCCCCAGCATTTT	CASRQWTVGSNQPQHF
TRBV9	TRBJ2-1	-	-	TGTGCCAGCAGCCCGAAGACGCGACTGAGCTCCTACAATGAGCAGTTCTTC	CASSPKTRLSSYNEQFF
TRBV4-3	TRBJ1-2	-	-	TGCGCCAGCAGCCAGACTACTCGGGTAGTAAACTATGGCTACACCTTC	CASSQTTRVVNYGYTF
TRBV7-7	TRBJ2-7	-	-	TGTGCTAGCAGCTTTCGCATCGAAGGCTACGAGCAGTACTTC	CASSFRIEGYEQYF
TRBV5-1	TRBJ2-7	-	once	TGCGCCAGCAGCTTGGTCCATTTGGCGGACTACGAGCAGTACTTC	CASSLVHLADYEQYF
TRBV5-6	TRBJ2-5	-	-	TGTGCCAGCAGCTTGGCGGCAGCCAGGATCGCACAAGAGACCCAGTACTTC	CASSLAAARIAQETQYF
TRBV29-1	TRBJ1-4	-	-	TGCAGCGTCTTCGGGGGGTTTGGAGAAAAACTGTTTTTT	CSVFGGFGEKLFF
TRBV19	TRBJ2-1	TRBD2	once	TGTGCCAGTAGGCCGGGACTAGCGGGTTTCAATGAGCAGTTCTTC	CASRPGLAGFNEQFF
TRBV5-1	TRBJ2-7	-	-	TGCGCCAGCAGCTTTATGGGTTCGAGCGAGCAGTACTTC	CASSFMGSSEQYF
TRBV9	TRBJ2-3	-	-	TGTGCCAGCAGCGTAGCTCCGGCCCTCAGCACAGATACGCAGTATTTT	CASSVAPALSTDTQYF
TRBV19	TRBJ2-7	-	-	TGTGCCAGTAGTATACACTATTTCTACGAGCAGTACTTC	CASSIHYFYEQYF
TRBV6-5	TRBJ2-1	-	-	TGTGCCAGCAGTATTGGGCCAGACAACAATGAGCAGTTCTTC	CASSIGPDNNEQFF
TRBV29-1	TRBJ1-2	-	-	TGCAGCGTTGACACGGACTACTATGGCTACACCTTC	CSVDTDYYGYTF
TRBV7-9	TRBJ2-3	TRBD2	-	TGTGCCAGCAGCTTAGGCGAGACTAGCGGGCCGACAGATACGCAGTATTTT	CASSLGETSGPTDTQYF
TRBV9	TRBJ2-3	-	-	TGTGCCAGCAGCGTAGAGGGTTCCACAGATACGCAGTATTTT	CASSVEGSTDTQYF